These T cell receptor beta chains were read from a single sample in a study of blood T cells in healthy people across ages. MiXCR, run by TCRdb on the 5' RACE reads, gives a single entry per CDR3 protein. The repertoire consists of 1.2 million to 1.5 million distinct CDR3 sequences, with around 42% occurring once and the leading ten covering 7.9%. Sequences were obtained from blood. These receptors all come from a woman aged 18-29 years in good health. CDR3s include the opening cysteine and the closing phenylalanine or tryptophan. The D gene is left open where the match is weak. Size tells how often a clone was seen (once, few, many) or the class of an expanded clone, and some rows leave it out.

d_call,cdr3_length,clone_size,v_call,j_call,cdr3_nt,cdr3_aa
.,17,.,TRBV24-1,TRBJ1-4,TGTGCCACCAGTGAGTCGGGACACCTTCCAACTAATGAAAAACTGTTTTTT,CATSESGHLPTNEKLFF
TRBD2,13,many,TRBV18,TRBJ2-5,TGTGCCAGCAGCCAAGGACTAGGGGAGACCCAGTACTTC,CASSQGLGETQYF
.,14,.,TRBV29-1,TRBJ2-7,TGCAGCGTTGTGCCCGGACAAGCCTACAATGAGCAGTACTTC,CSVVPGQAYNEQYF
TRBD2,14,.,TRBV6-5,TRBJ2-3,TGTGCCAGCAGTTATAAGACTAGCGGAGATACGCAGTATTTT,CASSYKTSGDTQYF
TRBD1,13,few,TRBV5-5,TRBJ1-2,TGTGCCAGCAGCTTTCCGGGACAGTATCGGTACACCTTC,CASSFPGQYRYTF
TRBD2,16,few,TRBV3-1,TRBJ2-3,TGTGCCAGCAGCCAAGTCTCGACTAGCGAACGTAGTACGCAGTATTTT,CASSQVSTSERSTQYF
.,15,.,TRBV11-1,TRBJ1-1,TGTGCCAGCAGCTCCCCCCGGTCAGAGAACACTGAAGCTTTCTTT,CASSSPRSENTEAFF
.,13,few,TRBV6-5,TRBJ1-4,TGTGCCAGCAGTACCAGGGAGAGTGAAAAACTGTTTTTT,CASSTRESEKLFF
TRBD1,16,.,TRBV27,TRBJ1-5,TGTGCCAGCAGTTTAGGGGGACAGGGTAAAAATCAGCCCCAGCATTTT,CASSLGGQGKNQPQHF
TRBD1,14,few,TRBV27,TRBJ2-4,TGTGCCAGCATGTCTGCAGGGGGCTTGTACATTCAGTACTTC,CASMSAGGLYIQYF
TRBD2,16,few,TRBV10-2,TRBJ2-1,TGCGCCAGCAGGGGTAGCGGGAGAGGCTCCTACAATGAGCAGTTCTTC,CASRGSGRGSYNEQFF
.,15,.,TRBV25-1,TRBJ2-6,TGTGCCAGCAAGGCAGGCGGTGCTGGGGCCAACGTCCTGACTTTC,CASKAGGAGANVLTF
TRBD1,15,.,TRBV28,TRBJ1-2,TGTGCCAGCAGTTTAAACGACAGGGTTAACTATGGCTACACCTTC,CASSLNDRVNYGYTF
.,13,.,TRBV20-1,TRBJ1-4,TGCAGTGCCCTGAAATCAGGGAATGAAAAACTGTTTTTT,CSALKSGNEKLFF
.,16,.,TRBV10-3,TRBJ2-7,TGTGCCATCAGCGAAGGGCCGGCCAGGAGCTCCTACGAGCAGTACTTC,CAISEGPARSSYEQYF
.,14,.,TRBV11-2,TRBJ2-3,TGTGCCAGCACCAAAATAGTAAACACCGATACGCAGTATTTT,CASTKIVNTDTQYF
.,14,.,TRBV20-1,TRBJ2-7,TGCAGTGCTAAGTATCCAGGGGCAGCCTACGAGCAGTACTTC,CSAKYPGAAYEQYF
.,16,.,TRBV5-1,TRBJ1-5,TGCGCCAGCTGGGGGGGAGGCCGGAGGGGCAATCAGCCCCAGCATTTT,CASWGGGRRGNQPQHF
.,11,few,TRBV27,TRBJ1-2,TGTGCCAGCTCCCTGGGACTTTACTACACCTTC,CASSLGLYYTF
TRBD1,15,.,TRBV28,TRBJ1-5,TGTGCCAGCAGCCCGCGGCAGGGGGCCCTTCAGCCCCAGCATTTT,CASSPRQGALQPQHF
TRBD1,16,.,TRBV7-9,TRBJ2-3,TGTGTCAGCAGCTTAGACCCGGGACAGGGGAGAGATACGCAGTATTTT,CVSSLDPGQGRDTQYF
TRBD2,15,few,TRBV20-1,TRBJ2-7,TGCAGTGCTTTCCACTCCGGGGGGGAGTCCTACGAGCAGTACTTC,CSAFHSGGESYEQYF
.,13,.,TRBV29-1,TRBJ2-7,TGCAGCGTTGTAAAGACCGGCTCCTACGAGCAGTACTTC,CSVVKTGSYEQYF
TRBD1,16,.,TRBV12-3/TRBV12-4,TRBJ2-1,TGTGCCAGCAGTCGCTATCCTGGGACAGGGGGGAACGAGCAGTTCTTC,CASSRYPGTGGNEQFF
TRBD1,14,.,TRBV10-3,TRBJ1-1,TGTGCCATCAGTGAAGGCAGGGGGGGGGGTGAAGCTTTCTTT,CAISEGRGGGEAFF
.,13,.,TRBV3-1,TRBJ2-1,TGTGCCAGCAGCCAGGGGATCTACAATGAGCAGTTCTTC,CASSQGIYNEQFF
TRBD2,16,few,TRBV19,TRBJ2-5,TGTGCCAGTAGTGAGAGGACTAGGAGGGATAAAGAGACCCAGTACTTC,CASSERTRRDKETQYF